Presented here are 16 T cell receptor beta chains from one specimen sequenced in a study of blood T cell repertoires in COVID-19. Some clones are missing from TCRdb's copy, which holds only in-frame ones; the method was immunoSEQ multiplex PCR. The sample records about 370,000 clones, about 90% being singletons. Sequencing was done on a sample of peripheral blood. All receptors come from a woman under 40 with COVID-19, enrolled during active disease.

The rearrangement uses TRBV5-6 and TRBJ2-7, with D perhaps matching TRBD2 (6 bases). V dropped 1 base and J dropped 6 bases, with 14 bases sitting between them. This CDR3 contains 14 residues. Germline-derived CDR1 and CDR2 are SGHDT and YYEEEE. CDR3 residues: CASSLKGGFSEQYF. The CDR3 DNA reads TGTGCCAGCAGCTTGAAGGGAGGCTTTTCCGAGCAGTACTTC. Looking up the rest from reference TRBV5-6 and TRBJ2-7 gives the full variable domain: DAGVTQSPTHLIKTRGQQVTLRCSPKSGHDTVSWYQQALGQGPQFIFQYYEEEERQRGNFPDRFSGHQFPNYSSELNVNALLLGDSALYLCASSLKGGFSEQYFGPGTRLTVT.

CDR3 protein: CASRPASGSTGELFF. CDR3 in DNA: TGTGCCAGCAGGCCCGCTAGCGGGAGCACCGGGGAGCTGTTTTTT. The chain has TRBV25-1 and TRBJ2-2; 10 nucleotides line up with TRBD2. CDR1 is MGHDK and CDR2 is SYGVNS in the germline V gene. CDR3 length: 15 amino acids. The V segment lost 6 bases and the J segment 4 bases; nucleotides outside the gene matches: 5.

The V gene is TRBV30, the J gene TRBJ2-3, with 7 bases lining up with TRBD2. After removal of 3 bases from V and 1 base from J, the junction contained 7 bases not matched to a gene. CDR1 is GTSNPN, CDR2 SVGIG, per germline (reference sequence). CDR3 length: 15 amino acids. The CDR3 spells CAWSIKAGRTDTQYF. In nucleotides, the CDR3 is TGTGCCTGGAGCATTAAAGCGGGGCGCACAGATACGCAGTATTTT.

This sequence joins TRBV5-1 and TRBJ1-1, with 10 bases aligning to TRBD1. The V segment lost 3 bases and the J segment 3 bases; nucleotides outside the gene matches: 5. The length of the CDR3 is 15 residues. The V gene's germline CDR1 is SGHRS and CDR2 YFSETQ. CDR3: CASSSPGQGHTEAFF. Written as DNA, the CDR3 is TGCGCCAGCAGCTCTCCGGGACAGGGGCACACTGAAGCTTTCTTT.

The CDR3 DNA follows: TGTGCCTGGTCCCCCGTCCGGGGCATTCAGTACTTC. This gives the protein CAWSPVRGIQYF. V gene TRBV30 combines with J gene TRBJ2-4; maybe TRBD2 (5 bases). V was shortened by 5 bases and J by 9 bases, with 14 bases between the two germline ends. The germline gives CDR1 GTSNPN, CDR2 SVGIG (reference sequence). The CDR3 totals 12 residues. The variable domain in full, completed from reference TRBV30 and TRBJ2-4, reads SQTIHQWPATLVQPVGSPLSLECTVEGTSNPNLYWYRQAAGRGLQLLFYSVGIGQISSEVPQNLSASRPQDRQFILSSKKLLLSDSGFYLCAWSPVRGIQYFGAGTRLSVL.

J is TRBJ2-7 and V is TRBV4-3, with 7 bases identical to TRBD1. V lost 1 base, J lost 3 bases, and 6 bases stayed unmatched. The CDR3 runs to 15 residues. Germline-derived CDR1 and CDR2 are LGHNA and YSLEER. CDR3 bases: TGCGCCAGCAGCCAAGCGACAGGGACATACTACGAGCAGTACTTC. As protein: CASSQATGTYYEQYF.

The genes are TRBV20-1 and TRBJ2-2; D is perhaps TRBD2 (6 bases). Germline loops: CDR1 DFQATT, CDR2 SNEGSKA (reference sequence). V was clipped by 3 bases and J by 7 bases, with 18 bases between them. CDR3 length: 15 amino acids. CDR3 protein: CSASVLAGGGGELFF. CDR3 nucleotides: TGCAGTGCTAGTGTACTAGCTGGTGGTGGCGGGGAGCTGTTTTTT.

This chain connects TRBV27 to TRBJ2-7; the match to TRBD1 covers 7 bases. There are 15 residues in the CDR3. In germline, CDR1 is MNHEY, CDR2 SMNVEV (reference sequence). V lost 6 bases to trimming and J lost 2 bases; unmatched junction nucleotides: 10. The CDR3 protein is CASRVTGEPAYEQYF. CDR3 sequence (DNA): TGTGCCAGCAGGGTAACAGGGGAACCGGCCTACGAGCAGTACTTC.

CDR3 sequence reads: CAISNADQETQYF. The CDR3 DNA reads as TGTGCCATCAGCAATGCAGATCAAGAGACCCAGTACTTC. The J gene is TRBJ2-5, the V gene TRBV10-3; the D is unclear. This CDR3 contains 13 residues. Per the germline V gene, CDR1 is ENHRY and CDR2 is SYGVKD. Trimming pared 6 bases from V and 2 bases from J, leaving 10 bases between.

This clone was counted only a few times. The chain couples TRBV7-2 to TRBJ1-1, with unresolved D. CDR3 length: 12 amino acids. Germline CDR1 is SGHTA and CDR2 is FQGNSA. V shed 6 bases and J shed 2 bases, with 7 bases lying between them. CDR3 coding DNA: TGTGCCAGCAGGCAGTTTAACACTGAAGCTTTCTTT. The encoded protein is CASRQFNTEAFF.

The chain carries TRBV6-1 and TRBJ1-2, with D possibly matching TRBD1 (6 bases). Between the trimmed V and J ends, which lost 7 bases and 6 bases, there was a span of 15 bases. CDR1 and CDR2 from the germline V gene are MNHNS and SASEGT. This CDR3 has 13 amino acids. CDR3 in amino acids: CASKTFSGDGYTF. In DNA form, the CDR3 reads TGTGCCAGCAAGACCTTCTCAGGGGATGGCTACACCTTC.

Concerning this clone itself: This sample includes further DNA sequences coding for the same CDR3. The CDR3 protein is CASSSSYEQYF. CDR3 sequence (DNA): TGCGCCAGCAGTTCATCCTACGAGCAGTACTTC. The J gene is TRBJ2-7, the V gene TRBV5-1; no firm D call. Germline lookup yields CDR1 SGHRS and CDR2 YFSETQ. With 5 bases removed from V and 1 base from J, the gap between germline ends came to 4 bases. CDR3 length: 11 amino acids. Filled out from reference TRBV5-1 and TRBJ2-7, the complete variable domain reads KAGVTQTPRYLIKTRGQQVTLSCSPISGHRSVSWYQQTPGQGLQFLFEYFSETQRNKGNFPGRFSGRQFSNSRSEMNVSTLELGDSALYLCASSSSYEQYFGPGTRLTVT.

The CDR3 region is CASSLTSGQGVYGYTF. In nucleotides, the CDR3 is TGTGCCAGCAGCCTAACCTCGGGACAGGGTGTATATGGCTACACCTTC. The chain has TRBV28 and TRBJ1-2; 9 positions agree with TRBD1. This CDR3 is 16 amino acids long. Germline CDR1 MDHEN, CDR2 SYDVKM. V was pared by 6 bases and J by 5 bases, with 13 bases of the junction left unmatched.

Only a few counts were recorded for this clone. The chain links TRBV6-5 to TRBJ1-2; 10 bases line up with TRBD1. Trimming cost V 5 bases and J 5 bases; bases outside gene matches: 5. Germline V gene lookup returns CDR1 MNHEY and CDR2 SVGAGI. This CDR3 is built from 14 residues. CDR3 in DNA: TGTGCCAGCAGTCGGGACAGGGGTGGGTATGGCTACACCTTC. Translating it yields CASSRDRGGYGYTF.

This chain joins TRBV11-2 and TRBJ2-3; perhaps TRBD2 as D (6 bases). V lost 3 bases, J lost 0 bases, and 13 bases lay in between. CDR1 and CDR2 from the germline V gene are SGHAT and FQNNGV. There are 16 residues in the CDR3. The CDR3 coding sequence is TGTGCCAGCAGCTTTCCGCGCGGGGCGAGCACAGATACGCAGTATTTT. Translation gives CASSFPRGASTDTQYF.

CDR3 coding DNA: TGTGCCAGCATTAGGACAGGGGCCTACAATGAGCAGTTCTTC. Translated, it gives CASIRTGAYNEQFF. The J gene is TRBJ2-1, the V gene TRBV27, with TRBD1 identical over 9 bases. Germline CDR1 is MNHEY and CDR2 is SMNVEV (reference sequence). The J segment lost 2 bases and the V segment lost 7 bases, leaving 3 bases of the junction unmatched. CDR3 length equals 14 residues.